This is a list of T cell receptor beta chains from one sample in a study of Graves' ophthalmopathy and Graves' hyperthyroidism. TCRdb reprocessed the multiplex PCR reads via MiXCR and lists one record per CDR3 protein. Counted here are around 170,000 distinct CDR3 sequences, less than 45% occurring once; the ten biggest clones make up less than 6%. Sequences were obtained from peripheral blood. These receptors were collected from a woman between 40 and 50 years old with Graves' ophthalmopathy. The CDR3 runs from the conserved cysteine through the conserved F or W. The order of the fields is V gene, J gene, clone size, D gene, CDR3 protein, CDR3 DNA. D genes are given only for firm matches. Clone size is not always given. Where it is, it says once, few, many or a class for expanded clones.

TRBV19	TRBJ1-1	NA	TRBD1	CASTRLTGATEAFF	TGTGCCAGTACCCGTTTGACAGGGGCCACTGAAGCTTTCTTT
TRBV6-2/TRBV6-3	TRBJ1-1	many	TRBD1	CAIWTGGTEAFF	TGTGCCATCTGGACAGGGGGCACTGAAGCTTTCTTT
TRBV2	TRBJ2-5	many	NA	CAGRTGARETQYF	TGTGCCGGACGGACTGGGGCAAGGGAGACCCAGTACTTC
TRBV28	TRBJ1-5	many	TRBD1	CASSSHRGGSNQPQHF	TGTGCCAGCAGTTCCCACAGGGGTGGGAGCAATCAGCCCCAGCATTTT
TRBV27	TRBJ1-6	NA	NA	CASGQRVYNSPLHF	TGTGCCAGCGGCCAAAGGGTTTATAATTCACCCCTCCACTTT
TRBV12-5	TRBJ1-1	NA	NA	CASGLVQGAYTEAFF	TGTGCTAGTGGTTTGGTACAAGGGGCCTACACTGAAGCTTTCTTT
TRBV15	TRBJ1-1	many	NA	CATSRDLSGGANTEAFF	TGTGCCACCAGCAGAGATCTTTCTGGGGGCGCGAACACTGAAGCTTTCTTT
TRBV6-2/TRBV6-3	TRBJ1-5	many	NA	CASSYQGRVGDQPQHF	TGTGCCAGCAGTTACCAGGGCAGAGTGGGCGATCAGCCCCAGCATTTT
TRBV5-6	TRBJ1-2	NA	NA	CASSFSGVVAVWGYTF	TGTGCCAGCAGCTTTTCAGGGGTGGTGGCAGTATGGGGCTACACCTTC
TRBV5-6	TRBJ2-5	once	NA	CASTSSSETQYF	TGTGCCAGCACTTCCAGCTCAGAGACCCAGTACTTC
TRBV30	TRBJ2-1	many	NA	CAWTPSLPNEQFF	TGTGCCTGGACCCCGTCCCTGCCCAATGAGCAGTTCTTC
TRBV6-1	TRBJ2-7	few	TRBD1	CASSDSGGATYEQYF	TGTGCCAGCAGTGATTCAGGGGGAGCGACCTACGAGCAGTACTTC
TRBV28	TRBJ2-5	NA	NA	CASSPGTPAAQETQYF	TGTGCCAGCAGTCCTGGGACACCAGCAGCCCAAGAGACCCAGTACTTC
TRBV5-1	TRBJ1-2	many	NA	CASSLYGSNYGYTF	TGCGCCAGCAGCTTGTATGGGAGCAACTATGGCTACACCTTC
TRBV30	TRBJ2-5	NA	TRBD2	CAWSAWLAEETQYF	TGTGCCTGGAGTGCATGGCTAGCGGAAGAGACCCAGTACTTC
TRBV11-2	TRBJ2-7	many	NA	CASSLVGRGSYEQYF	TGTGCCAGCAGCTTAGTGGGGAGAGGGTCCTACGAGCAGTACTTC
TRBV3-1	TRBJ2-7	many	NA	CASSQDQGSSYEQYF	TGTGCCAGCAGCCAAGACCAGGGGAGCTCCTACGAGCAGTACTTC
TRBV20-1	TRBJ2-7	many	TRBD2	CSARTSGRKFSYEQYF	TGCAGTGCTAGGACTAGCGGGAGAAAATTTAGCTACGAGCAGTACTTC
TRBV12-3/TRBV12-4	TRBJ1-6	NA	NA	CASSLGGEGNSPLHF	TGTGCCAGCAGTTTGGGGGGGGAAGGTAATTCACCCCTCCACTTT
TRBV18	TRBJ1-1	many	NA	CASSPNKGNTEAFF	TGTGCCAGCTCACCCAACAAAGGGAACACTGAAGCTTTCTTT
TRBV6-1	TRBJ2-7	NA	NA	CASSEALATYEQYF	TGTGCCAGCAGTGAAGCCTTGGCGACCTACGAGCAGTACTTC
TRBV20-1	TRBJ2-5	many	NA	CSARDQGRETQYF	TGCAGTGCTAGAGACCAGGGGAGGGAGACCCAGTACTTC
TRBV12-3/TRBV12-4	TRBJ1-2	NA	TRBD1	CASSSRQGAGYGYTF	TGTGCCAGCAGTTCACGACAGGGGGCCGGCTATGGCTACACCTTC
TRBV11-2	TRBJ2-7	many	NA	CASSLSQTINYEQYF	TGTGCCAGCAGCTTATCCCAGACGATAAACTACGAGCAGTACTTC
TRBV4-2	TRBJ1-5	NA	NA	CASSQDGGGHQPQHF	TGTGCCAGCAGCCAAGATGGTGGAGGGCATCAGCCCCAGCATTTT
TRBV7-8	TRBJ2-5	many	NA	CASSLQGAETQYF	TGTGCCAGCAGCTTACAGGGTGCGGAGACCCAGTACTTC
TRBV6-5	TRBJ2-7	many	NA	CASSYGASYSPYEQYF	TGTGCCAGCAGTTACGGAGCGTCCTACAGCCCCTACGAGCAGTACTTC
TRBV29-1	TRBJ1-1	many	NA	CSVDRSTEAFF	TGCAGCGTTGACAGAAGCACTGAAGCTTTCTTT
TRBV6-5	TRBJ1-2	many	NA	CASGNRIDYGYTF	TGTGCCAGCGGAAACAGGATAGACTATGGCTACACCTTC
TRBV12-3/TRBV12-4	TRBJ1-1	few	TRBD1	CASRDGTGKSVNTEAFF	TGTGCCAGCAGGGACGGGACAGGGAAATCGGTGAACACTGAAGCTTTCTTT
TRBV2	TRBJ1-5	NA	TRBD1	CASQTGGVQPQHF	TGTGCCAGCCAGACAGGGGGGGTTCAGCCCCAGCATTTT
TRBV28	TRBJ1-2	few	TRBD1	CASSGIGTGYGYTF	TGTGCCAGCAGTGGCATAGGGACAGGCTATGGCTACACCTTC
TRBV19	TRBJ1-2	NA	NA	CASSIGRLYGYTF	TGTGCCAGTAGTATAGGCAGACTCTATGGCTACACCTTC
TRBV12-5	TRBJ2-7	once	TRBD1	CASGLTQLRDRVAEQYF	TGTGCTAGTGGTTTGACGCAACTCCGGGACAGGGTAGCCGAGCAGTACTTC
TRBV2	TRBJ2-7	NA	NA	CASSYSSWGSYEQYF	TGTGCCAGCAGTTACTCGTCATGGGGTAGCTACGAGCAGTACTTC
TRBV6-6	TRBJ2-7	many	TRBD2	CASSPPGLRYEQYF	TGTGCCAGCAGTCCCCCGGGACTACGCTACGAGCAGTACTTC
TRBV4-2	TRBJ2-7	many	NA	CASSQEGAYEQYF	TGTGCCAGCAGCCAAGAGGGGGCCTACGAGCAGTACTTC
TRBV19	TRBJ2-7	many	TRBD1	CASSTGQDLREQYF	TGTGCCAGTAGTACAGGACAGGACCTACGCGAGCAGTACTTC
TRBV2	TRBJ2-7	NA	NA	CASSEARGGEQYF	TGTGCCAGCAGTGAAGCGCGAGGGGGCGAGCAGTACTTC
TRBV6-2/TRBV6-3	TRBJ1-1	many	NA	CASIRNPNTEAFF	TGTGCCAGCATTCGCAACCCGAACACTGAAGCTTTCTTT
TRBV28	TRBJ2-5	many	NA	CASTYGDIQETQYF	TGTGCCAGCACATACGGGGACATACAAGAGACCCAGTACTTC
TRBV2	TRBJ1-1	NA	NA	CASSYAIQGLNTEAFF	TGTGCCAGCAGTTATGCGATTCAGGGCCTGAACACTGAAGCTTTCTTT
TRBV7-9	TRBJ2-2	NA	TRBD2	CASSPSGSRTGELFF	TGTGCCAGCAGCCCAAGCGGGAGTCGGACCGGGGAGCTGTTTTTT
TRBV6-2/TRBV6-3	TRBJ2-7	many	TRBD1	CASRPGQENTYEQYF	TGTGCCAGCAGACCCGGACAGGAGAACACCTACGAGCAGTACTTC
TRBV12-3/TRBV12-4	TRBJ2-7	NA	NA	CASSLGAPHSYEQYF	TGTGCCAGCAGTTTAGGCGCCCCGCACTCCTACGAGCAGTACTTC
TRBV12-3/TRBV12-4	TRBJ1-5	NA	NA	CASSLSGSGYQPQHF	TGTGCCAGCAGTTTAAGCGGGTCAGGGTATCAGCCCCAGCATTTT
TRBV29-1	TRBJ1-1	many	NA	CSAKIEGNTEAFF	TGCAGCGCAAAGATAGAGGGGAACACTGAAGCTTTCTTT
TRBV6-5	TRBJ1-2	many	TRBD1	CASSYNRGNYGYTF	TGTGCCAGCAGTTACAACAGGGGAAACTATGGCTACACCTTC
TRBV6-1	TRBJ2-7	NA	NA	CASSVRGPYEQYF	TGTGCCAGCAGTGTTAGGGGTCCGTACGAGCAGTACTTC
TRBV29-1	TRBJ1-3	many	NA	CSVDSDLTSGNTIYF	TGCAGCGTTGATAGCGACCTCACCTCTGGAAACACCATATATTTT
TRBV6-1	TRBJ1-2	many	TRBD1	CASRGIQGARSYTF	TGTGCCAGCAGGGGCATCCAGGGGGCGCGGAGCTACACCTTC
TRBV25-1	TRBJ2-5	NA	TRBD1	CASSDGGTGGETQYF	TGTGCCAGCAGTGATGGAGGGACAGGGGGGGAGACCCAGTACTTC